The TCR beta chain described here comes from a study of early T cells in non-severe SARS-CoV-2 infection. As for the study in general: Bulk RNA taken from unsorted whole blood was sequenced, leaving chains unpaired.

Unique molecular identifiers tagged individual cDNA molecules. TCRdb fed the 5' RACE reads into MiXCR, producing one record per CDR3 protein. Seen here are 50,000 or so distinct CDR3 sequences, about 13% observed once, and the top ten hold more than 8.5%. This clonotype occurred many times. The CDR3 has 15 residues. The germline V and J ends were trimmed by 2 bases and 2 bases, with 12 bases remaining between them. Germline CDR1 and CDR2: KGHSH and LQKENI. The specimen was whole blood. The chain has TRBV18 and TRBJ1-1; no clear D gene. The sequence came from an adult who was a healthcare worker with PCR-confirmed SARS-CoV-2 infection or an uninfected control (not recorded which). The CDR3 nucleotides read TGTGCCAGCTCACCAGACCGGGAGCTTAACACTGAAGCTTTCTTT. Protein: CASSPDRELNTEAFF. Drawing the rest from reference TRBV18 and TRBJ1-1, the complete variable domain is NAGVMQNPRHLVRRRGQEARLRCSPMKGHSHVYWYRQLPEEGLKFMVYLQKENIIDESGMPKERFSAEFPKEGPSILRIQQVVRGDSAAYFCASSPDRELNTEAFFGQGTRLTVV.